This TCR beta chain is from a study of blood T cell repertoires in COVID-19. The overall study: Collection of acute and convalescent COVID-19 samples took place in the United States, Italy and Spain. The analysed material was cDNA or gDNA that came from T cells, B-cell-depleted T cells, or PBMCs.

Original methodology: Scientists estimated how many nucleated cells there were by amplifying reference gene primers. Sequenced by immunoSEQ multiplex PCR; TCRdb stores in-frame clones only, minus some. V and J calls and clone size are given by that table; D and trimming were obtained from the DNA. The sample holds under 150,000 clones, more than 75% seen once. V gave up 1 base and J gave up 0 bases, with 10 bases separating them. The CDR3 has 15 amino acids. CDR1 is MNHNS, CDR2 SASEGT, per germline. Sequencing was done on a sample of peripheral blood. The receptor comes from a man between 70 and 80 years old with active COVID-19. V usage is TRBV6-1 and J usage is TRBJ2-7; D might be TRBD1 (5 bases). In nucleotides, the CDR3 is TGTGCCAGCAGTGAAGTAGACAGTCCCTCCTACGAGCAGTACTTC. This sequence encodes CASSEVDSPSYEQYF.